These 18 T cell receptor beta chains share one sample of origin, sequenced in a study of blood T cells in healthy people across ages. For the second PCR, which ran for roughly 7 to 11 cycles, a sample-barcoded 5' primer and a J-beta primer mix were used. Via MiXCR, TCRdb re-called the 5' RACE reads, giving one row per CDR3 protein. The sample shows about 730,000 distinct CDR3 sequences, roughly two fifths of them seen only once. The sequenced sample was blood. These receptors were obtained from a woman in her sixties in good health.

J is TRBJ2-7 and V is TRBV6-6; either TRBD1 or TRBD2 may supply D (5 bases each). The tail of the sequence fits TRBJ2-5 better, so the J call may be wrong. Germline V gene lookup returns CDR1 MNHNY and CDR2 SVGAGI (reference sequence). This CDR3 region has 14 residues. CDR3 bases: TGTGCCAGCAGTTACGGGACCCTAAGGGAGACCCAGTACTTC. This codes for CASSYGTLRETQYF.

The rearrangement links TRBV24-1 to TRBJ2-1; a possible D gene is TRBD1 (8 bases). Trimming shortened V by 3 bases and J by 3 bases, and 23 bases separated the two germline ends. Germline V gives CDR1 KGHDR, CDR2 SFDVKD. The CDR3 runs 19 residues. CDR3 bases: TGTGCCACCAGTGATAGCGGGACAGGTACGGTGTGGGGCTACAATGAGCAGTTCTTC. It yields the protein CATSDSGTGTVWGYNEQFF.

The chain recombines TRBV7-9 with TRBJ1-2; D gene unclear. Germline CDR1 is SEHNR and CDR2 is FQNEAQ (reference sequence). Deletions cut 5 bases from V and 5 bases from J, with 9 bases between. The CDR3 runs 12 residues. CDR3 sequence: CASSPSEYGYTF. In DNA form, the CDR3 reads TGTGCCAGCAGCCCCAGCGAGTATGGCTACACCTTC.

This clonotype has ten or more counts. The chain recombines TRBV20-1 with TRBJ1-2, with 8 bases lining up with TRBD1. CDR1 and CDR2 (germline): DFQATT, SNEGSKA (reference sequence). The ends lost 2 bases at V and 4 bases at J; junction bases unmatched: 6. There are 14 residues in the CDR3. The CDR3 region is CSARTAGGSYGYTF. In DNA form, the CDR3 reads TGCAGTGCTAGAACTGCAGGGGGCAGCTATGGCTACACCTTC.

This chain connects TRBV6-6 to TRBJ1-4; possibly TRBD1 for D (6 bases). Germline V CDR1 and CDR2: MNHNY, SVGAGI (reference sequence). The CDR3 sequence is 15 residues long. Trimming removed 4 bases from V and 2 bases from J, with 11 bases in between. The CDR3 DNA sequence: TGTGCCAGCAGTTCACAGGGTGGGACTAATGAAAAACTGTTTTTT. Translated: CASSSQGGTNEKLFF.

This clonotype was found once. A far larger clone is off by one base, so a read error is likely. J is TRBJ2-5 and V is TRBV25-1; the D is unclear. The assigned J gene may be wrong: the sequence end matches TRBJ2-7 better. From germline, CDR1 is MGHDK and CDR2 SYGVNS. The CDR3 covers 11 residues. The CDR3: CASSDCYEQYF. For the CDR3, the DNA is TGTGCCAGCAGTGACTGCTACGAGCAGTACTTC.

This clonotype was recorded a few times. The J gene is TRBJ2-7, the V gene TRBV27; TRBD1 might be the D (6 bases). Germline CDR1 MNHEY, CDR2 SMNVEV (reference sequence). Trimming pared 5 bases from V and 2 bases from J, leaving 16 bases between. The CDR3 extends over 15 amino acids. CDR3 in DNA: TGTGCCAGCAGTCGCGCAACAGGGTGGCCCTACGAGCAGTACTTC. Its translation: CASSRATGWPYEQYF.

The chain joins TRBV20-1 to TRBJ1-2, with a weak D call TRBD1 (5 bases). The germline CDR1 and CDR2 sequences are DFQATT and SNEGSKA (reference sequence). V shed 5 bases and J shed 5 bases, with 15 bases lying between them. The CDR3 runs 13 residues. The CDR3 bases are TGCAGTGCTTTTCGGGGACGTACTTATGGCTACACCTTC. Translated: CSAFRGRTYGYTF.

The chain carries TRBV3-1 and TRBJ2-1; 7 nucleotides align to TRBD2. The J call is uncertain, as TRBJ2-7 better fits the DNA end. The CDR3 is made up of 15 amino acids. Germline loops: CDR1 LGHDT, CDR2 YNNKEL (reference sequence). The DNA of the CDR3 is TGTGCCAGCAGCCGAGGGACTAACCAATACAATGAGCAGTACTTC. Encoded protein: CASSRGTNQYNEQYF.

This chain joins TRBV9 and TRBJ2-1; D is possibly TRBD1 or TRBD2 (5 bases each). V was clipped by 0 bases and J by 2 bases, with 12 bases between them. Germline CDR1 and CDR2: SGDLS and YYNGEE. This CDR3 spans 16 amino acids. The CDR3 nucleotides are TGTGCCAGCAGCGTAGACGGGGCAACACCCTACAATGAGCAGTTCTTC. Translated, it gives CASSVDGATPYNEQFF.

A few counts support this clonotype. This sequence joins TRBV5-1 and TRBJ2-1, with D possibly matching TRBD2 (5 bases). Trimming took off 4 bases at V and 8 bases at J, with 16 bases between the two ends. Per the germline V gene, CDR1 is SGHRS and CDR2 is YFSETQ. This CDR3 spans 14 amino acids. The CDR3 nucleotides read TGCGCCAGCAGCCAAGGACTGCAAGGAGATGAGCAGTTCTTC. Translation gives CASSQGLQGDEQFF.

The chain carries TRBV24-1 and TRBJ1-2; D not certain. CDR1 is KGHDR and CDR2 is SFDVKD in the germline V gene. This CDR3 spans 15 amino acids. Trimming removed 4 bases from V and 6 bases from J, with 17 bases in between. Here the CDR3 reads CATSDSLWGKDGYTF. The CDR3 nucleotides read TGTGCCACCAGTGACTCCCTTTGGGGTAAAGATGGCTACACCTTC.

This clonotype was counted once. The junction does not match germline at one end; this may be a read error. The chain joins TRBV12-3 or TRBV12-4 to TRBJ2-1; TRBD2 matches at 14 bases. The CDR3 contains 15 residues. CDR3 protein: CACSRTSGGSNEQFF. The CDR3 coding sequence is TGTGCCTGCAGCCGGACTAGCGGGGGGTCCAATGAGCAGTTCTTC.

The chain combines TRBV28 with TRBJ2-4; 8 nucleotides line up with TRBD2. CDR1 and CDR2 from the germline V gene are MDHEN and SYDVKM. This CDR3 is built from 15 residues. J gave up 0 bases and V 7 bases, and 5 bases lay outside the gene matches. CDR3 sequence (DNA): TGTGCCAGCAACGGGGGGGCAATAGCCAAAAACATTCAGTACTTC. It is translated as CASNGGAIAKNIQYF.

In this sample, this clonotype turned up a few times. V and J are TRBV20-1 and TRBJ2-7, with a possible D match to TRBD1 (6 bases). This CDR3 spans 11 amino acids. Per germline, CDR1 DFQATT and CDR2 SNEGSKA (reference sequence). Trimming removed 6 bases from V and 5 bases from J, with 11 bases in between. DNA of the CDR3: TGCAGTGCCGCCCCAGGGGACGAGCAGTACTTC. Amino acid sequence: CSAAPGDEQYF.

The chain is built from TRBV5-1 and TRBJ2-1; tentative D call: TRBD2 (6 bases). This CDR3 has 15 residues. Germline CDR1 and CDR2: SGHRS and YFSETQ. V shed 3 bases and J shed 5 bases, with 15 bases lying between them. The CDR3: CASSSPGLPHNEQFF. As DNA, the CDR3 is TGCGCCAGCAGCTCCCCGGGACTCCCGCACAATGAGCAGTTCTTC.

The chain combines TRBV9 with TRBJ2-1; D unclear. The CDR3 spans 13 residues. Looked up from germline, CDR1 is SGDLS and CDR2 is YYNGEE. Trimming took off 4 bases at V and 8 bases at J, with 13 bases between the two ends. The CDR3 reads CASSTDPGDEQFF. CDR3 nucleotide sequence: TGTGCCAGCAGCACTGACCCGGGCGATGAGCAGTTCTTC.

The chain joins TRBV6-4 to TRBJ2-7, with unresolved D. The V end lost 0 bases, the J end lost 2 bases, and 11 bases lay between the germline ends. Germline values: CDR1 MRHNA, CDR2 SNTAGT. The CDR3 spans 15 residues. The CDR3 DNA reads as TGTGCCAGCAGTGACTCTTCCCGGCCCCCCTACGAGCAGTACTTC. Translation: CASSDSSRPPYEQYF.